What follows are 3 T cell receptor beta chains derived from one specimen sequenced in a study of blood T cells in healthy people across ages. The authors ran a second PCR of roughly 6 to 12 cycles using a sample-barcoded 5' primer and a J-beta primer mix. MiXCR, run by TCRdb on the 5' RACE reads, gives a single entry per CDR3 protein. The sample lists fewer than 2,000,000 distinct CDR3 sequences; roughly two fifths were seen once. The sequenced material came from blood. These receptors were collected from a human donor in good health.

There are a few counts of this clonotype. The chain employs TRBV5-5 and TRBJ1-6; D may be TRBD1 (6 bases). The V gene lost 3 bases and the J gene lost 9 bases, with 13 bases spanning the gap. The CDR3 runs to 14 residues. Germline CDR1 SGHKS, CDR2 YYEKEE (reference sequence). CDR3: CASSSTGLVSPLHF. The CDR3 coding sequence is TGTGCCAGCAGCTCCACAGGGTTAGTTTCACCCCTCCACTTT. Looking up the rest from reference TRBV5-5 and TRBJ1-6 gives the full variable domain: DAGVTQSPTHLIKTRGQQVTLRCSPISGHKSVSWYQQVLGQGPQFIFQYYEKEERGRGNFPDRFSARQFPNYSSELNVNALLLGDSALYLCASSSTGLVSPLHFGNGTRLTVT.

The chain carries TRBV7-2 and TRBJ2-1; 7 bases map to TRBD2. The CDR3 runs to 15 residues. The V and J ends lost 1 base and 5 bases, in that order; junction bases with no gene match: 5. Germline CDR1 SGHTA, CDR2 FQGNSA. The CDR3 here is CASSLDGTTNNEQFF. The CDR3 DNA reads as TGTGCCAGCAGCTTAGACGGGACTACCAACAATGAGCAGTTCTTC. The whole variable domain, filled in from reference TRBV7-2 and TRBJ2-1, reads GAGVSQSPSNKVTEKGKDVELRCDPISGHTALYWYRQSLGQGLEFLIYFQGNSAPDKSGLPSDRFSAERTGGSVSTLTIQRTQQEDSAVYLCASSLDGTTNNEQFFGPGTRLTVL.

This clonotype was detected ten times or more. CDR3 DNA sequence: TGCAGCGTTGGAATAGCGGGGGGCCTTTTGGAGCAGTACTTC. Translating gives CSVGIAGGLLEQYF. The chain couples TRBV29-1 to TRBJ2-7; 10 bases are shared with TRBD2. The germline V gene encodes CDR1 SQVTM and CDR2 ANQGSEA. CDR3 size: 14 residues. V lost 4 bases to trimming and J lost 7 bases; unmatched junction nucleotides: 10.